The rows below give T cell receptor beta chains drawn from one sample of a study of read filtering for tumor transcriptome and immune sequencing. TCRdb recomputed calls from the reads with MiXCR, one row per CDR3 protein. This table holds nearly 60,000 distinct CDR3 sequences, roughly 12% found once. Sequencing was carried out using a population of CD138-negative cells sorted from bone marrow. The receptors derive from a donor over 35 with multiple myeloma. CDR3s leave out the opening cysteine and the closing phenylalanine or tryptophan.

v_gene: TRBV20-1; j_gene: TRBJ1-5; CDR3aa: SAWRANQPQH
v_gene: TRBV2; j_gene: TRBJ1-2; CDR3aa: ASSDRGTNYGYT
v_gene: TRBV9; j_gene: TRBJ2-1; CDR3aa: ASSSSGSGVNEQF
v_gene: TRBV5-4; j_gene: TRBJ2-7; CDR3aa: ASSEARTGAEQY
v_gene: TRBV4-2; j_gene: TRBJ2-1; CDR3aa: ASSQGPRQPDNEQF
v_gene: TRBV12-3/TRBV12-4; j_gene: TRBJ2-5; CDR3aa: ASSSTTSGGNRRRETQY
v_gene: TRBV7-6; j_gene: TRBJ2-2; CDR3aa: ASSPGGVAGELF
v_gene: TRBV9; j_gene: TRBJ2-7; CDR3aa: ASSEGTGFEQY
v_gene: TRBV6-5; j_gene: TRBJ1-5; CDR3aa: ASSLTRYSNQPQH
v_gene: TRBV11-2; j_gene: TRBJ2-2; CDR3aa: ASRQTGANTGELF
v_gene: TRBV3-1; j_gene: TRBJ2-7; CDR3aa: ASSARDLTYEQY
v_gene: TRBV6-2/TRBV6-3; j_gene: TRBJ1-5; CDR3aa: ASSPNNNQPQH
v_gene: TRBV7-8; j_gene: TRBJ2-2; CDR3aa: ASSRAVTGNTGELF
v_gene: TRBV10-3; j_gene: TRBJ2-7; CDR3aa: AISEEGLGEQY
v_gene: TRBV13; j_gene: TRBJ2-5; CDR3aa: ASSSREETQY
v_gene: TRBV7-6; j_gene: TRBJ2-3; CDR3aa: ASSGGLAGITDTQY
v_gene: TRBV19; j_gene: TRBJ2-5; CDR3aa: ASSTRPQETQY
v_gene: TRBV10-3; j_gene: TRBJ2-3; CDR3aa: AIRGTGQGVDTQY
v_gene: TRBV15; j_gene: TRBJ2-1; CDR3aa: ASLSGGYNEQF
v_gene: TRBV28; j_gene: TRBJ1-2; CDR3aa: ASSSTAYYGYT
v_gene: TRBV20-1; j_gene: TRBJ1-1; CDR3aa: SARDLSSGFGTDTEAF
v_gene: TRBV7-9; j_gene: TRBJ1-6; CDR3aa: ASRGNRSYNSPLH
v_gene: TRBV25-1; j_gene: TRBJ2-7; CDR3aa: ASSEYGDLVGYEQY
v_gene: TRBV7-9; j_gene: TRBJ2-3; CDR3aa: ASSQNTDAQY
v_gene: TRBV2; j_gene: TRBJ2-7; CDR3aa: ASSEPGSYEQY
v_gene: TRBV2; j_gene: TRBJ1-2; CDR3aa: ASSVREPGSGYGYT
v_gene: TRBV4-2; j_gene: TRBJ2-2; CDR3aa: ASSGLAGGPTGELF
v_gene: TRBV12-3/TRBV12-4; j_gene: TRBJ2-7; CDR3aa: ASSSRFSYEQY
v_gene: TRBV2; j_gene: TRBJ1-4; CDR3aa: ASTKFGGRTQGKLF
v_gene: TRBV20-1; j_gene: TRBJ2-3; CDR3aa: SASPPQDTQY
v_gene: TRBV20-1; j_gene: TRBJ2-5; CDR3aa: SAKPGGPLKTQY
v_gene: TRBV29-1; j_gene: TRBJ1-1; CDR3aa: SVVGTRGRLNTEAF
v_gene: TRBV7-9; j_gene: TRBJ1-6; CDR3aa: ASSSGTGDSNSPLH
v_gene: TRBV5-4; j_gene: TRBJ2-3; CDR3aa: ASSPGTSGDSDTQY
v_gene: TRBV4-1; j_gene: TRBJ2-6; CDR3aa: ASSPVGVSGANVLT
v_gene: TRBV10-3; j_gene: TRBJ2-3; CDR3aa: AIAGDTYTDTQY
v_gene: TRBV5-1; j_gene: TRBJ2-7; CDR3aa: ASSLQGGAYEQY
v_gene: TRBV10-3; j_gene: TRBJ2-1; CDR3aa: AISGGTGGFNNEQF
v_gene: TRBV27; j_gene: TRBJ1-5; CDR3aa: ASSLAGGTGGNQPQH
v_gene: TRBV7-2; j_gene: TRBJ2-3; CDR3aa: ASSLDGGRADTQY
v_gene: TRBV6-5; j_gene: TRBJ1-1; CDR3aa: ASMKGGSMNTEAF
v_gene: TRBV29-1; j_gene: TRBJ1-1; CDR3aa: SVDVGTAMNTEAF
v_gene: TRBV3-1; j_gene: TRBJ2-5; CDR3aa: ASTRSYAKQETQY
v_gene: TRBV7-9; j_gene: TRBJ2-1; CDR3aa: ASRGLSYNEQF
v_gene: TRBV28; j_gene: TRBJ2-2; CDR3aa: ASSPRAAGRELF
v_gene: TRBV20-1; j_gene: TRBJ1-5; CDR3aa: SATVGGVQPQH
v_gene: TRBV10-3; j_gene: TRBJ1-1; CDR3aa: AISEGQGDTEAF
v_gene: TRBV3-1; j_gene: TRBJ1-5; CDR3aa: ASSPGQLTYQPQH
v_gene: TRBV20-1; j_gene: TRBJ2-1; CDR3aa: SAWQGFSEQF
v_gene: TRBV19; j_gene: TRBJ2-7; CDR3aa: ASSIGNSYEQY